Below, 26 T cell receptor beta chains from the same sample are listed, as sequenced in a study of human T cells and chemical hapten exposure. Time point: pre-sensitization, week 0. This sample's treatment: therapeutic diphenylcyclopropenone sensitization with weekly scalp DPC. Extraction yielded total RNA from whole blood (unfractionated). TCRdb processed the RACE reads anew with MiXCR; each CDR3 protein has one entry. The data show about 55,000 distinct CDR3 sequences, with approximately 10% seen just once and roughly 10% held by the top ten. The source was whole blood, collected in connection with sensitization to the hapten diphenylcyclopropenone (DPC). The origin of the receptors is a woman aged 25 to 39 with alopecia areata. Some clones in this sample may be carry-over from other donors' samples.

J is TRBJ1-2 and V is TRBV5-4, with D maybe TRBD1 (5 bases). Trimming stripped 1 base from V and 5 bases from J, with 12 bases between. The V gene's germline CDR1 is SGHNT and CDR2 YYREEE (reference sequence). This CDR3 has 14 amino acids. CDR3 residues: CASSLSGLTYGYTF. CDR3 DNA: TGTGCCAGCAGCTTGTCAGGGTTAACGTATGGCTACACCTTC.

This chain connects TRBV7-3 to TRBJ1-6; D is uncertain. CDR1 is SGHTA and CDR2 is FQGTGA in the germline V gene. Trimming shortened V by 1 base and J by 9 bases, and 7 bases separated the two germline ends. The CDR3 consists of 13 residues. CDR3 loop: CASSLNQASPLHF. The CDR3 nucleotides are TGTGCCAGCAGCTTAAATCAGGCTTCACCCCTCCACTTT.

This clonotype came up many times. The gene calls are TRBV30 and TRBJ1-1; tentative D call: TRBD1 (5 bases). The CDR3 runs to 13 residues. The V gene lost 0 bases and the J gene lost 11 bases, with 16 bases spanning the gap. Germline V gene lookup returns CDR1 GTSNPN and CDR2 SVGIG (reference sequence). The CDR3 protein is CAWSVSSGRGAFF. CDR3 bases: TGTGCCTGGAGTGTATCTTCAGGGCGGGGGGCTTTCTTT.

This clonotype was detected ten times or more. The chain couples TRBV20-1 to TRBJ2-5, with D perhaps given as TRBD1 or TRBD2 (5 bases each). The CDR3 runs to 13 residues. V was trimmed by 5 bases and J by 5 bases, leaving 15 bases between them. CDR1 DFQATT and CDR2 SNEGSKA come from the germline V gene (reference sequence). The CDR3 reads CSAGGLGVETQYF. CDR3 nucleotides: TGCAGTGCTGGGGGTCTAGGGGTGGAGACCCAGTACTTC.

This chain joins TRBV9 and TRBJ1-4; D is unresolved. Trimming removed 6 bases from V and 7 bases from J, with 19 bases in between. There are 15 residues in the CDR3. Germline V gene lookup returns CDR1 SGDLS and CDR2 YYNGEE. The CDR3: CASTSGNLDVEKLFF. The CDR3 nucleotides are TGTGCCAGCACGTCCGGGAACCTAGACGTTGAAAAACTGTTTTTT.

This clonotype was recorded many times. The V gene is TRBV6-5, the J gene TRBJ2-3; D is ambiguous. The CDR3 has 13 residues. The germline V and J ends were trimmed by 5 bases and 2 bases, with 8 bases remaining between them. Per the germline V gene, CDR1 is MNHEY and CDR2 is SVGAGI. CDR3 sequence reads: CASSRQNTDTQYF. The CDR3 DNA is TGTGCCAGCAGTCGACAAAACACAGATACGCAGTATTTT.

This clonotype was observed a few times. The V and J genes are TRBV20-1 and TRBJ1-1; 8 bases are a match to TRBD1. V dropped 6 bases and J dropped 4; count of bases not matched to a gene: 13. The CDR3 is made up of 15 amino acids. Germline V gene data show CDR1 as DFQATT and CDR2 as SNEGSKA (reference sequence). This chain's CDR3 is CSAPSQTQGGTEAFF. The CDR3 region has the DNA TGCAGTGCCCCTTCCCAAACACAGGGGGGCACTGAAGCTTTCTTT.

This sequence joins TRBV5-1 and TRBJ1-6; D might be TRBD1 (6 bases). The germline V gene encodes CDR1 SGHRS and CDR2 YFSETQ. V lost 3 bases and J 10 bases, leaving 17 bases between the germline ends. The length of the CDR3 is 15 residues. CDR3 in amino acids: CASSSGTFELSPLHF. CDR3 nucleotide sequence: TGCGCCAGCAGCTCGGGGACATTCGAGTTGTCACCCCTCCACTTT.

About this clonotype: A much larger clone differs by one base, so this may be a read error. V and J are TRBV20-1 and TRBJ2-5; D is ambiguous. The germline V gene encodes CDR1 DFQATT and CDR2 SNEGSKA (reference sequence). The V gene lost 3 bases and the J gene lost 7 bases, with 9 bases spanning the gap. The CDR3 contains 11 residues. Here the CDR3 DNA reads TGCAGTGCTAGCGATGTGGTGACCCAGTACTTC. Protein product: CSASDVVTQYF.

This rearrangement joins TRBV18 to TRBJ1-1; D unclear. Germline V CDR1 and CDR2: KGHSH, LQKENI. The germline V and J ends were trimmed by 5 bases and 1 base, with 23 bases remaining between them. The CDR3 runs to 18 residues. The CDR3 sequence is CASSITTRQTRTNTEAFF. The CDR3 nucleotides read TGTGCCAGCTCAATTACCACACGCCAGACAAGAACGAACACTGAAGCTTTCTTT.

This clonotype was recorded many times. The chain joins TRBV5-1 to TRBJ2-5, with 12 bases fitting TRBD2. CDR3 length: 16 amino acids. After removal of 7 bases from V and 4 bases from J, the junction contained 11 bases not matched to a gene. CDR1 and CDR2 from the germline V gene are SGHRS and YFSETQ. The chain's CDR3 is CASRGTASGGGETQYF. The DNA of the CDR3 is TGCGCCAGCCGGGGGACTGCTAGCGGGGGGGGAGAGACCCAGTACTTC. Full variable domain (missing parts from reference TRBV5-1 and TRBJ2-5): KAGVTQTPRYLIKTRGQQVTLSCSPISGHRSVSWYQQTPGQGLQFLFEYFSETQRNKGNFPGRFSGRQFSNSRSEMNVSTLELGDSALYLCASRGTASGGGETQYFGPGTRLLVL.

The CDR3 spells CASSLASRTDTQYF. The CDR3 coding sequence is TGTGCCAGCAGCTTAGCCTCGCGCACAGATACGCAGTATTTT. The chain combines TRBV11-2 with TRBJ2-3, with D uncertain. V lost 1 base and J lost 1, with 6 bases in between. Germline V lookup: CDR1 SGHAT, CDR2 FQNNGV. The CDR3 is 14 residues long.

The chain employs TRBV7-8 and TRBJ2-7; 10 bases agree with TRBD1. Trimming cost V 3 bases and J 0 bases; bases outside gene matches: 5. The CDR3 has 16 residues. Per the germline V gene, CDR1 is SGHVS and CDR2 is FQNEAQ. This chain's CDR3 is CASSFGTGVSSYEQYF. The CDR3 DNA is TGTGCCAGCAGCTTCGGGACAGGGGTTTCCTCCTACGAGCAGTACTTC.

The rearrangement joins TRBV20-1 to TRBJ2-1; D call uncertain. This CDR3 has 16 amino acids. Trimming cost V 0 bases and J 2 bases, with 14 bases left between them. From germline, CDR1 is DFQATT and CDR2 SNEGSKA (reference sequence). This chain's CDR3 is CSARDELRVTYNEQFF. CDR3 DNA: TGCAGTGCTAGAGATGAACTCCGAGTTACCTACAATGAGCAGTTCTTC.

This clonotype occurred a few times. Here the CDR3 DNA reads TGTGCCAGCAGCTTTACGGGGGGGGTGAGTGAGCAGTTCTTC. Translated: CASSFTGGVSEQFF. The chain links TRBV7-2 to TRBJ2-1; 8 bases are shared with TRBD2. Per germline, CDR1 SGHTA and CDR2 FQGNSA. V trimming: 3 bases; J trimming: 9 bases; junction bases outside the gene matches: 7. The CDR3 is 14 residues long.

The table lists this clonotype with a few counts. V is TRBV13 and J is TRBJ2-7; 7 nucleotides agree with TRBD1. This CDR3 has 17 residues. V lost 4 bases, J lost 0 bases, and 12 bases stayed unmatched. Per the germline V gene, CDR1 is PRHDT and CDR2 is FYEKMQ (reference sequence). The chain's CDR3 is CASSSTDGQDASYEQYF. In DNA form, the CDR3 reads TGTGCCAGCAGCTCGACAGACGGACAGGACGCCTCCTACGAGCAGTACTTC.

This clonotype occurred many times. The chain couples TRBV2 to TRBJ1-2, with 7 bases that match TRBD1. This CDR3 is 12 amino acids long. Germline trimming cut 8 bases from V and 2 bases from J; bases unmatched to any gene: 2. Germline V gene sequence: CDR1 SNHLY, CDR2 FYNNEI. CDR3 residues: CASPTGNYGYTF. In nucleotides, the CDR3 is TGTGCCAGCCCGACAGGGAACTATGGCTACACCTTC.

In its sample, this clonotype was seen a few times. The V gene is TRBV7-9, the J gene TRBJ2-3; D ambiguous. The CDR3 loop spans 16 amino acids. Trimming removed 1 base at V and 3 bases at J, with 14 bases between. Germline assignment: CDR1 SEHNR and CDR2 FQNEAQ (reference sequence). The CDR3 DNA reads TGTGCCAGCAGCTTAGGGTACCGACCAATTACAGATACGCAGTATTTT. Translated, it gives CASSLGYRPITDTQYF. Supplemented by reference TRBV7-9 and TRBJ2-3, the full variable domain reads DTGVSQNPRHKITKRGQNVTFRCDPISEHNRLYWYRQTLGQGPEFLTYFQNEAQLEKSRLLSDRFSAERPKGSFSTLEIQRTEQGDSAMYLCASSLGYRPITDTQYFGPGTRLTVL.

The gene calls are TRBV6-1 and TRBJ1-6; D not certain. V gave up 7 bases and J gave up 6 bases, with 13 bases separating them. The CDR3 runs to 14 residues. Germline V gives CDR1 MNHNS, CDR2 SASEGT. The CDR3 region is CASIISGVNSPLHF. The CDR3 DNA is TGTGCCAGCATAATTTCAGGCGTTAATTCACCCCTCCACTTT.

The chain couples TRBV6-2 or TRBV6-3 to TRBJ2-1; TRBD2 matches 7 bases. Trimming removed 11 bases from V and 3 bases from J; junction bases left unmatched: 1. Germline-derived CDR1 and CDR2 are MNHEY and SVGEGT. The CDR3 length is 11 residues. CDR3 in DNA: TGTGCCGGGGGGGTCTACAATGAGCAGTTCTTC. Protein: CAGGVYNEQFF.

V is TRBV20-1 and J is TRBJ2-1; TRBD1 agrees at 7 bases. The germline gives CDR1 DFQATT, CDR2 SNEGSKA (reference sequence). Losses at the gene ends were 3 bases for V and 10 bases for J; bases not matched to a gene: 9. The CDR3 runs 13 residues. CDR3 loop: CSARPTGVGEQFF. The CDR3 DNA reads as TGCAGTGCTAGGCCCACAGGGGTCGGAGAGCAGTTCTTC.

This chain joins TRBV20-1 and TRBJ2-1; 9 bases match TRBD2. This CDR3 contains 14 residues. Germline assignment: CDR1 DFQATT and CDR2 SNEGSKA (reference sequence). The V segment lost 6 bases and the J segment 8 bases; nucleotides outside the gene matches: 11. The CDR3 sequence is CSAAVGRGGDEQFF. The CDR3 DNA follows: TGCAGTGCCGCCGTCGGGCGGGGGGGCGATGAGCAGTTCTTC.

This sequence joins TRBV5-1 and TRBJ1-6; D gene ambiguous. CDR3 length: 16 amino acids. Looked up from germline, CDR1 is SGHRS and CDR2 is YFSETQ. Trimming removed 3 bases at V and 7 bases at J, with 17 bases between. The CDR3 protein is CASSSPDPGGNSPLHF. The CDR3 nucleotides are TGCGCCAGCAGCTCACCGGACCCAGGAGGGAATTCACCCCTCCACTTT.

To note about this clonotype: One end of the junction fails to match germline, which may point to a read error. The rearrangement joins TRBV10-3 to TRBJ1-2; TRBD1 matches at 8 bases. Germline CDR1 is ENHRY and CDR2 is SYGVKD. The CDR3 is 15 amino acids. The CDR3 DNA reads as TGTGCCATCAGCGAGGGAGGACAGGGCATTTTTGACTACAACTTC. Amino acids: CAISEGGQGIFDYNF.

The rearrangement uses TRBV7-9 and TRBJ2-3, with 12 bases matching TRBD2. Germline V gene data show CDR1 as SEHNR and CDR2 as FQNEAQ (reference sequence). Trimming removed 5 bases from V and 3 bases from J; junction bases left unmatched: 9. This CDR3 is 17 amino acids long. In DNA, the CDR3 is TGTGCCAGCAGCCGACGACTAGCGGGGGATGTGACAGATACGCAGTATTTT. It translates to CASSRRLAGDVTDTQYF.

This clonotype came up many times. The chain is built from TRBV2 and TRBJ1-5; unclear D gene. The CDR3 is made up of 13 amino acids. Germline CDR1 reads SNHLY; CDR2 reads FYNNEI. The V and J ends lost 6 bases and 4 bases respectively, with 10 bases between them. Here the CDR3 reads CASRGDWNQPQHF. In nucleotides, the CDR3 is TGTGCCAGCAGGGGCGACTGGAATCAGCCCCAGCATTTT.